This TCR beta chain was sequenced in a study of CD8+CD57+ T cells in acquired aplastic anemia. As for the study in general: Sorted CD4+ and CD8+ cells gave an average of about 3 ug of DNA. Study results and caveats: Patients and controls had in common approximately 30 CD8+ CDR3 sequences.

Selection for sequencing was limited to patients who had shown CD8+CD57+ cell expansion by flow cytometry. As regards this clonotype: Its antigen is not identified.

V was pared by 4 bases and J by 2 bases, with 14 bases between. Germline CDR1 KGHDR, CDR2 SFDVKD. The CDR3 is 15 amino acids. Profiles of TCR beta VDJ and CDR3 were generated from a genomic DNA template. TCRdb redid the calling of the reads with MiXCR, one entry per CDR3 protein. There are roughly 220,000 distinct CDR3 sequences in the sample; about 62% occur only once, and around 60% lies in the top ten. The chain recombines TRBV24-1 with TRBJ2-7; the D gene could be TRBD1 or TRBD2 (5 bases each). This TCR came from a human donor with aplastic anemia. The specimen sequenced was sorted CD4+, CD8+, or CD8+CD57+ T cells (not recorded which) from PBMCs. This CDR3 is CATSEGRTYPYEQYF. Here the CDR3 DNA reads TGTGCCACCAGTGAGGGACGGACGTACCCCTACGAGCAGTACTTC.